This T cell receptor beta chain came from a study of CXCR3-negative and CXCR3-positive naive CD8 T cells. TRB cDNA was prepared as libraries by UMI-labeled 5' RACE. TCRdb re-called the 5' RACE reads and shows each CDR3 protein once, DNA omitted. Recorded for this sample: under 85,000 distinct CDR3 sequences. Germline V CDR1 and CDR2: SGHKS, YYEKEE (reference sequence). The length of the CDR3 is 16 residues. The rearrangement uses TRBV5-5 and TRBJ2-3; the D call of TRBD1 rests on TCRdb alone, since no DNA is present to check it. Sequenced input: naive CXCR3- CD8+ T cells from blood. The subset: CD45RO-CCR7+CD27+CD95- naive CD8+ T cells lacking CXCR3 (TNR3-). The TCR was taken from a human donor in good health. Some clones in this sample may be carry-over from other donors' samples. The CDR3 is CASRQKGQGLWDTQYF.